This T cell receptor (beta chain) is drawn from a study of cytomegalovirus exposure and HLA in healthy donors. Germline assignment: CDR1 LGHNA and CDR2 YSLEER. CDR3 size: 17 residues. The trim removed 0 bases at V and 4 bases at J, leaving 9 bases unmatched. Turning to this clone: Its antigen is not known.

Those who donated were healthy bone marrow donors. Broader study findings: Association of a missense DCLRE1C variant with TCR beta V- and J-gene trimming was reported in a later analysis. In an earlier analysis, in 587 donors, most V segments appeared productive either ~87% or ~30% of the time. As a later analysis showed, several of the most significant clusters appeared to be linked to common viral pathogens.

The PCR ran on 60 Vbeta and 13 Jbeta primers. Profiled with immunoSEQ multiplex PCR; TCRdb holds only in-frame clones, not every one. The table lists 100,000 to 120,000 clones, less than 80% of them singletons. Sequenced sample: PBMCs. The chain is built from TRBV4-3 and TRBJ1-2, with 9 bases matching TRBD1. The TCR comes from a man aged 25 to 40 in good health and CMV-seronegative. DNA of the CDR3: TGCGCCAGCAGCCAAGACGGTGAGGGACAGGGACTCTATGGCTACACCTTC. Translation: CASSQDGEGQGLYGYTF.